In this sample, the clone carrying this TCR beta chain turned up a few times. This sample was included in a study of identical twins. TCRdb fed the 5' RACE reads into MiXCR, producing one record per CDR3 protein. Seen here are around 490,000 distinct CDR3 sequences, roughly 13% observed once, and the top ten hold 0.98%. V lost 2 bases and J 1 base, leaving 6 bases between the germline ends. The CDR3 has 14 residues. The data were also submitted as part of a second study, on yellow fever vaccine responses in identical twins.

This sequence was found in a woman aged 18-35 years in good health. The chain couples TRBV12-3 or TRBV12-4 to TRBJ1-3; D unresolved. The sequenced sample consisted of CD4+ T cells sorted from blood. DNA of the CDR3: TGTGCCAGCAGTTTAATAGGGTCTGGAAACACCATATATTTT. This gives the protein CASSLIGSGNTIYF.